This entry lists 24 T cell receptor beta chains sequenced from one sample in a study of cytomegalovirus exposure and HLA in healthy donors. Some clones are missing from TCRdb's copy, which holds only in-frame ones; the method was immunoSEQ multiplex PCR. This table has some 290,000 clones, approximately 88% appearing once. Sequencing used PBMCs. These receptors originate from a man aged 30 to 45 in good health and CMV-seronegative.

The V and J genes are TRBV6-5 and TRBJ1-6; the D gene is possibly TRBD1 (5 bases). The germline V gene has CDR1 MNHEY and CDR2 SVGAGI. V lost 3 bases, J lost 7 bases, and 10 bases lay in between. This CDR3 contains 14 residues. CDR3 DNA: TGTGCCAGCAGTTATCTCGGGGGGAATTCACCCCTCCACTTT. Translated: CASSYLGGNSPLHF.

The chain links TRBV4-1 to TRBJ2-1; D uncertain. Germline-derived CDR1 and CDR2 are MGHRA and YSYEKL. The CDR3 extends over 12 amino acids. V lost 2 bases and J 9 bases, leaving 8 bases between the germline ends. The CDR3 sequence is CASSQPPGEQFF. The CDR3 DNA sequence: TGCGCCAGCAGCCAACCCCCAGGTGAGCAGTTCTTC.

V usage is TRBV12-5 and J usage is TRBJ1-2; possible D gene TRBD1, 5 bases. With 2 bases removed from V and 7 bases from J, the gap between germline ends came to 17 bases. The germline CDR1 and CDR2 sequences are LGHNT and FRNRAP. The CDR3 loop spans 15 amino acids. CDR3 in amino acids: CASGLTPGRRGGYTF. DNA of the CDR3: TGTGCTAGTGGTTTGACCCCAGGGCGGCGAGGTGGCTACACCTTC.

The chain links TRBV13 to TRBJ1-1; unclear D gene. The CDR3 covers 11 residues. The germline V gene has CDR1 PRHDT and CDR2 FYEKMQ (reference sequence). Trimming took off 6 bases at V and 3 bases at J, with 5 bases between the two ends. For the CDR3, the DNA is TGTGCCAGCAGTTCAGACACTGAAGCTTTCTTT. This encodes CASSSDTEAFF.

CDR3 protein: CASSLVAGTNTDTQYF. CDR3 nucleotide sequence: TGCGCCAGCAGCTTGGTTGCAGGGACAAACACAGATACGCAGTATTTT. V and J are TRBV5-1 and TRBJ2-3; weak D call: TRBD1 (6 bases). The CDR3 consists of 16 residues. Germline CDR1 reads SGHRS; CDR2 reads YFSETQ. Trimming shortened V by 0 bases and J by 2 bases, and 13 bases separated the two germline ends.

The genes are TRBV5-6 and TRBJ2-1, with D uncertain. The CDR3 totals 16 residues. Trimming took 4 bases from V and 0 from J, leaving 14 bases between them. Germline lookup yields CDR1 SGHDT and CDR2 YYEEEE. CDR3 sequence: CASSLLKLSSYNEQFF. The CDR3 region has the DNA TGTGCCAGCAGCCTCTTAAAGCTGAGCTCCTACAATGAGCAGTTCTTC.

The V call is TRBV7-2, the J call TRBJ2-7; 10 bases agree with TRBD1. V lost 5 bases, J lost 4 bases, and 8 bases stayed unmatched. Germline V gives CDR1 SGHTA, CDR2 FQGNSA. The CDR3 is 15 residues long. DNA of the CDR3: TGTGCCAGCAGCCCCCGGGACAGGGGAACTTACGAGCAGTACTTC. It is translated as CASSPRDRGTYEQYF.

The chain is built from TRBV14 and TRBJ2-3; D is unclear. The CDR3 is made up of 15 amino acids. Germline V CDR1 and CDR2: SGHDN, FVKESK. The V end lost 1 base, the J end lost 4 bases, and 12 bases lay between the germline ends. For the CDR3, the DNA is TGTGCCAGCAGCCAAGTGAAAGGAGTCTCAGATACGCAGTATTTT. It specifies CASSQVKGVSDTQYF.

Concerning this clone itself: This sample includes further DNA sequences coding for the same CDR3. CDR3: CASSLDQGNTEAFF. The CDR3 region has the DNA TGCGCCAGCAGCTTGGATCAGGGGAACACTGAAGCTTTCTTT. The chain joins TRBV5-1 to TRBJ1-1; tentative D call: TRBD1 (5 bases). V was trimmed by 0 bases and J by 1 base, leaving 7 bases between them. Germline CDR1 and CDR2: SGHRS and YFSETQ. The CDR3 is made up of 14 amino acids. Based on the CDR3 plus reference TRBV5-1 and TRBJ1-1, the full variable domain is KAGVTQTPRYLIKTRGQQVTLSCSPISGHRSVSWYQQTPGQGLQFLFEYFSETQRNKGNFPGRFSGRQFSNSRSEMNVSTLELGDSALYLCASSLDQGNTEAFFGQGTRLTVV.

The V and J genes are TRBV5-8 and TRBJ2-7; perhaps TRBD1 as D (6 bases). The CDR3 sequence is 15 residues long. The V end lost 5 bases, the J end lost 2 bases, and 17 bases lay between the germline ends. Germline loops: CDR1 SGHTS, CDR2 YDEGEE. The CDR3 loop reads CASSFTRGGTYEQYF. CDR3 nucleotide sequence: TGTGCCAGCAGTTTCACCCGAGGGGGAACCTACGAGCAGTACTTC.

A single count supports this clone. The chain links TRBV5-5 to TRBJ2-7; 11 nucleotides agree with TRBD1. V lost 0 bases, J lost 4 bases, and 3 bases stayed unmatched. The CDR3 spans 15 residues. Germline loops: CDR1 SGHKS, CDR2 YYEKEE (reference sequence). CDR3 sequence (DNA): TGTGCCAGCAGCTTGGCTGGGACAGGGGGGTACGAGCAGTACTTC. It codes for CASSLAGTGGYEQYF.

This clone has only one observation. The chain employs TRBV5-1 and TRBJ2-1, with 8 bases fitting TRBD2. Germline values: CDR1 SGHRS, CDR2 YFSETQ. J was trimmed by 0 bases and V by 3 bases; bases with no gene match: 5. This CDR3 comprises 16 residues. Written as DNA, the CDR3 is TGCGCCAGCAGCTCCCTAGCGGGCAGCTCCTACAATGAGCAGTTCTTC. It is translated as CASSSLAGSSYNEQFF. Full variable domain (missing parts from reference TRBV5-1 and TRBJ2-1): KAGVTQTPRYLIKTRGQQVTLSCSPISGHRSVSWYQQTPGQGLQFLFEYFSETQRNKGNFPGRFSGRQFSNSRSEMNVSTLELGDSALYLCASSSLAGSSYNEQFFGPGTRLTVL.

The V gene is TRBV5-1, the J gene TRBJ1-1; D is uncertain. Between the trimmed V and J ends, which lost 4 bases and 1 base, there was a span of 8 bases. Germline CDR1 is SGHRS and CDR2 is YFSETQ. The CDR3 runs to 13 residues. As DNA, the CDR3 is TGCGCCAGCAGCGTTACAGAGAACACTGAAGCTTTCTTT. Translated: CASSVTENTEAFF.

J is TRBJ1-1 and V is TRBV5-5; a weak D match, TRBD1 (6 bases). CDR1 is SGHKS, CDR2 YYEKEE, per germline (reference sequence). V was shortened by 4 bases and J by 4 bases, with 14 bases between the two germline ends. The CDR3 sequence is 14 residues long. The CDR3 loop is CASSVGQSPTEAFF. CDR3 sequence (DNA): TGTGCCAGCAGCGTAGGACAGTCCCCCACTGAAGCTTTCTTT.

The chain links TRBV29-1 to TRBJ2-5; 8 bases map to TRBD2. Germline V gives CDR1 SQVTM, CDR2 ANQGSEA. V trimming: 4 bases; J trimming: 5 bases; junction bases outside the gene matches: 9. The length of the CDR3 is 14 residues. The CDR3 nucleotides are TGCAGCGTTGCGAACGGGGGGGCCGTTGAGACCCAGTACTTC. Residues: CSVANGGAVETQYF.

The chain recombines TRBV5-1 with TRBJ1-2, with D possibly TRBD1 on 6 matching bases. Between the trimmed V and J ends, which lost 0 bases and 7 bases, there was a span of 19 bases. This CDR3 has 16 residues. Germline values: CDR1 SGHRS, CDR2 YFSETQ. CDR3 region: CASSLAATGSGGGYTF. The CDR3, as DNA: TGCGCCAGCAGCTTGGCCGCGACAGGATCTGGGGGTGGCTACACCTTC.

This chain uses TRBV27 with TRBJ1-4, with 7 bases fitting TRBD1. The CDR3 is 15 amino acids. CDR1 and CDR2 (germline): MNHEY, SMNVEV (reference sequence). V trimming: 4 bases; J trimming: 8 bases; junction bases outside the gene matches: 10. CDR3 in DNA: TGTGCCAGCAGTTCCTACAGGGGCGTAGGGGAAAAACTGTTTTTT. Translation: CASSSYRGVGEKLFF. The whole variable domain, remainder taken from reference TRBV27 and TRBJ1-4, is EAQVTQNPRYLITVTGKKLTVTCSQNMNHEYMSWYRQDPGLGLRQIYYSMNVEVTDKGDVPEGYKVSRKEKRNFPLILESPSPNQTSLYFCASSSYRGVGEKLFFGSGTQLSVL.

This sequence joins TRBV27 and TRBJ2-1; TRBD2 matches at 9 bases. Per the germline V gene, CDR1 is MNHEY and CDR2 is SMNVEV (reference sequence). J gave up 6 bases and V 8 bases, and 8 bases lay outside the gene matches. This CDR3 region has 14 residues. The CDR3 is CASVRAGGGNEQFF. The CDR3 region has the DNA TGTGCCAGCGTCAGGGCGGGGGGGGGCAATGAGCAGTTCTTC.

The chain couples TRBV7-8 to TRBJ2-7, with unresolved D. Trimming took 2 bases from V and 3 from J, leaving 11 bases between them. The CDR3 is 14 residues long. Germline lookup yields CDR1 SGHVS and CDR2 FQNEAQ. The CDR3 bases are TGTGCCAGCAGCTTATACCGAGAAGACTACGAGCAGTACTTC. This translates into CASSLYREDYEQYF. Full variable domain (rest looked up from reference TRBV7-8 and TRBJ2-7): GAGVSQSPRYKVAKRGQDVALRCDPISGHVSLFWYQQALGQGPEFLTYFQNEAQLDKSGLPSDRFFAERPEGSVSTLKIQRTQQEDSAVYLCASSLYREDYEQYFGPGTRLTVT.

This chain connects TRBV7-9 to TRBJ2-7; 8 bases align to TRBD1. The CDR3 is made up of 15 amino acids. Germline-derived CDR1 and CDR2 are SEHNR and FQNEAQ (reference sequence). V was clipped by 5 bases and J by 3 bases; unmatched bases: 9. CDR3 coding DNA: TGTGCCAGCAGCCCCGGACAGGGTGAGAACTACGAGCAGTACTTC. It codes for CASSPGQGENYEQYF.

The CDR3 sequence: CASSEGGRYNEQFF. Written as DNA, the CDR3 is TGTGCCAGCAGTGAAGGCGGCAGATACAATGAGCAGTTCTTC. The chain employs TRBV6-1 and TRBJ2-1; D call uncertain. V was pared by 1 base and J by 4 bases, with 8 bases between. The CDR3 has 14 amino acids. CDR1 is MNHNS and CDR2 is SASEGT in the germline V gene.

The rearrangement joins TRBV18 to TRBJ1-1; unclear D gene. This CDR3 has 14 amino acids. V was clipped by 2 bases and J by 5 bases, with 12 bases between them. Germline CDR1 is KGHSH and CDR2 is LQKENI. CDR3 loop: CASSPDTAGTEAFF. CDR3 sequence (DNA): TGTGCCAGCTCACCAGACACGGCTGGGACTGAAGCTTTCTTT.

J is TRBJ2-1 and V is TRBV4-1; 11 nucleotides agree with TRBD2. CDR1 MGHRA and CDR2 YSYEKL come from the germline V gene. This CDR3 is built from 15 residues. After removal of 4 bases from V and 8 bases from J, the junction contained 7 bases not matched to a gene. CDR3 in amino acids: CASSLSGGATDEQFF. CDR3 coding DNA: TGCGCCAGCAGCCTTAGCGGGGGGGCCACGGATGAGCAGTTCTTC.

The chain couples TRBV6-1 to TRBJ1-3; D not resolved. This CDR3 spans 15 amino acids. The germline CDR1 and CDR2 sequences are MNHNS and SASEGT. V lost 8 bases and J lost 4, with 18 bases in between. CDR3 DNA sequence: TGTGCCAGCGAGAATCTTCCCAAAGCCGGAAACACCATATATTTT. Its protein is CASENLPKAGNTIYF.